The 8 T cell receptor beta chains presented below share a single source sample, sequenced in a study of blood T cell repertoires in COVID-19. The assay was immunoSEQ multiplex PCR, and TCRdb's table has in-frame clones only and misses some. The sample lists a few hundred thousand clones; around 89% were seen once. The sequenced sample consisted of peripheral blood. The receptors were sampled from a man aged 55 to 69 who had recovered from COVID-19.

The chain links TRBV9 to TRBJ1-6; D remains unclear. Germline CDR1 and CDR2: SGDLS and YYNGEE. This CDR3 has 13 residues. The ends were cut back, 0 bases at V and 7 bases at J, with 5 bases in the middle. The DNA for the CDR3 is TGTGCCAGCAGCGTAGTCCTGAATTCACCCCTCCACTTT. This translates into CASSVVLNSPLHF.

The chain carries TRBV10-1 and TRBJ2-2, with 10 bases matching TRBD1. CDR1 and CDR2 (germline): WNHNN, SYGVQD (reference sequence). The CDR3 length is 16 residues. V shed 3 bases and J 6 bases; nucleotides not matched to a gene: 7. The chain's CDR3 is CASSEAIGQGAGELFF. The CDR3 bases are TGCGCCAGCAGTGAAGCGATAGGACAGGGGGCCGGGGAGCTGTTTTTT.

The V and J genes are TRBV9 and TRBJ2-1; 7 nucleotides line up with TRBD2. The CDR3 is 16 amino acids. CDR1 is SGDLS, CDR2 YYNGEE, per germline. With V trimmed by 1 base and J by 2 bases, 6 bases remained unmatched. The CDR3: CASSVSVGGTYNEQFF. As DNA, the CDR3 is TGTGCCAGCAGCGTAAGTGTGGGGGGGACCTACAATGAGCAGTTCTTC. The variable domain in full, with the rest retrieved from reference TRBV9 and TRBJ2-1, is DSGVTQTPKHLITATGQRVTLRCSPRSGDLSVYWYQQSLDQGLQFLIQYYNGEERAKGNILERFSAQQFPDLHSELNLSSLELGDSALYFCASSVSVGGTYNEQFFGPGTRLTVL.

This clone was detected a few times. J is TRBJ1-6 and V is TRBV28; 7 positions agree with TRBD1. Germline trimming cut 4 bases from V and 7 bases from J; bases unmatched to any gene: 10. Germline V CDR1 and CDR2: MDHEN, SYDVKM. The CDR3 extends over 16 amino acids. The CDR3 here is CASSSPTGKRNSPLHF. DNA of the CDR3: TGTGCCAGCAGTTCCCCGACAGGGAAGCGGAATTCACCCCTCCACTTT.

A few counts support this clone. The chain links TRBV14 to TRBJ1-1, with D tentatively TRBD1 (6 bases). V was trimmed by 2 bases and J by 1 base, leaving 23 bases between them. This CDR3 is 19 amino acids long. CDR1 SGHDN and CDR2 FVKESK come from the germline V gene. The CDR3 DNA reads as TGTGCCAGCAGCCAAAAAAAAGACCCCCGGACAGACCCGAACACTGAAGCTTTCTTT. Its protein product is CASSQKKDPRTDPNTEAFF. Drawing the rest from reference TRBV14 and TRBJ1-1, the complete variable domain is EAGVTQFPSHSVIEKGQTVTLRCDPISGHDNLYWYRRVMGKEIKFLLHFVKESKQDESGMPNNRFLAERTGGTYSTLKVQPAELEDSGVYFCASSQKKDPRTDPNTEAFFGQGTRLTVV.

This rearrangement joins TRBV2 to TRBJ2-3; D remains ambiguous. The CDR3 consists of 13 residues. V was cut by 1 base and J by 1 base, with 3 bases left in between. Germline-derived CDR1 and CDR2 are SNHLY and FYNNEI. The CDR3 region is CASSEGGTDTQYF. The CDR3 DNA sequence: TGTGCCAGCAGTGAAGGCGGCACAGATACGCAGTATTTT.

The chain is built from TRBV5-1 and TRBJ2-2; 10 bases are a match to TRBD1. There are 17 residues in the CDR3. Germline loops: CDR1 SGHRS, CDR2 YFSETQ. V shed 0 bases and J 6 bases; nucleotides not matched to a gene: 8. The CDR3 sequence is CASSLAAGQGWSGELFF. The DNA of the CDR3 is TGCGCCAGCAGCTTGGCCGCGGGACAGGGGTGGTCCGGGGAGCTGTTTTTT. The full variable domain, rest sourced from reference TRBV5-1 and TRBJ2-2, is KAGVTQTPRYLIKTRGQQVTLSCSPISGHRSVSWYQQTPGQGLQFLFEYFSETQRNKGNFPGRFSGRQFSNSRSEMNVSTLELGDSALYLCASSLAAGQGWSGELFFGEGSRLTVL.

CDR3 amino acids: CASSYGRGPPSETQYF. CDR3 in DNA: TGTGCCAGCAGTTACGGGCGGGGGCCACCGTCGGAGACCCAGTACTTC. The V gene is TRBV6-5, the J gene TRBJ2-5; D may be TRBD2 (7 bases). The CDR3 length is 16 residues. Germline CDR1 is MNHEY and CDR2 is SVGAGI. V lost 2 bases and J lost 5, with 18 bases in between.